The rows below give T cell receptor beta chains drawn from one sample of a study of T cell responses to AZD1222 COVID-19 vaccine. The data were produced by immunoSEQ multiplex PCR, yet TCRdb's version contains in-frame clones alone and is incomplete. In the table there are approximately 18,000 clones, about four fifths of which are singletons. The sample consisted of peripheral blood, taken 28 days after the second AZD1222 dose. All receptors come from an adult who received the AZD1222 COVID-19 vaccine. CDR3s include the opening cysteine and the closing phenylalanine or tryptophan. The order of the fields is J gene, V gene, clone size, D gene, CDR3 DNA, CDR3 protein. A D gene is named only where the DNA matches it firmly. Clone size is given for some rows only: seen once, a few or many times, or a class if the clone is expanded.

TRBJ2-7	TRBV7-2	-	-	TGTGCCAGCAGCGGGGACTCAGCCTACGAGCAGTACTTC	CASSGDSAYEQYF
TRBJ2-2	TRBV9	-	-	TGTGCCAGCGCGCTTAGGGTTCCCGGGGAGCTGTTTTTT	CASALRVPGELFF
TRBJ1-4	TRBV3-1/TRBV3-2	-	-	TGTGCCAGCAAGAATAGGCAGGGGAGAGAAAAACTGTTTTTT	CASKNRQGREKLFF
TRBJ1-2	TRBV5-6	-	TRBD1	TGTGCCAGCAGCGGCCAGAGCAGGGGGATTGAGGGCTACACCTTC	CASSGQSRGIEGYTF
TRBJ2-1	TRBV12-3/TRBV12-4	-	-	TGTGCCAGCACCGGAGGGATTGAGCAGTTCTTC	CASTGGIEQFF
TRBJ2-5	TRBV7-7	-	-	TGTGCTAGCAGCATCGACAGCCAAGAGACCCAGTACTTC	CASSIDSQETQYF
TRBJ2-1	TRBV7-7	-	TRBD2	TGTGCCAGCAGCTTAGACGGGGGGGCTAACAATGAGCAGTTCTTC	CASSLDGGANNEQFF
TRBJ1-6	TRBV25-1	once	-	TGTGCCAGCAGTGAGTTCTTGGATCGTGGGGGGTTTAATTCACCCCTCCACTTT	CASSEFLDRGGFNSPLHF
TRBJ2-7	TRBV6-2/TRBV6-3	few	-	TGTGCCAGCAGTTACGGGGGCATCTACGAGCAGTACTTC	CASSYGGIYEQYF
TRBJ1-1	TRBV5-6	-	TRBD1	TGTGCCAGCAGCCTCCCTTGGACAGGGCAGAACACTGAAGCTTTCTTT	CASSLPWTGQNTEAFF
TRBJ1-4	TRBV18	few	-	TGTGCCAGCTCACCTTACCCTAATGAAAAACTGTTTTTT	CASSPYPNEKLFF
TRBJ2-7	TRBV18	few	TRBD1	TGTGCCAGCTCAAGACAGGGCTACGAGCAGTACTTC	CASSRQGYEQYF
TRBJ1-3	TRBV5-6	-	-	TGTGCCAGCAGCTTGGTGGGGATCGAATCTGGAAACACCATATATTTT	CASSLVGIESGNTIYF
TRBJ1-1	TRBV13	few	-	TGTGCCAGCAGCTCAGGAGACCTAGTCGAAGCTTTCTTT	CASSSGDLVEAFF
TRBJ2-7	TRBV4-1	-	-	TGCGCCAGCAGCCAAGCCGAGGGTAGATGCGAGCAGTACTTC	CASSQAEGRCEQYF
TRBJ1-2	TRBV25-1	-	-	TGTGCCAGCAGTGAATATGGAGACAATAACTATGGCTACACCTTC	CASSEYGDNNYGYTF
TRBJ2-5	TRBV7-3	-	TRBD2	TGTGCCAGCAGCGCTAGCGGGGTCAGAGGGGAGACCCAGTACTTC	CASSASGVRGETQYF
TRBJ1-5	TRBV15	-	-	TGTGCCACCAGCAGAGCCTATAATCAGCCCCAGCATTTT	CATSRAYNQPQHF
TRBJ1-5	TRBV27	-	-	TGTGCCAGACCTCTCCCGAGTACGGAGCCCCAGCATTTT	CARPLPSTEPQHF
TRBJ1-5	TRBV2	-	-	TGTGCCAGCAGTGATGGCGGAGTTCAGCCCCAGCATTTT	CASSDGGVQPQHF
TRBJ2-7	TRBV30	-	-	TGTGCCTGGGGACAGACCTACGAGCAGTACTTC	CAWGQTYEQYF
TRBJ1-2	TRBV19	once	-	TGTGCCAGTAGTACCGACGGCAACTATGGCTACACCTTC	CASSTDGNYGYTF
TRBJ1-1	TRBV12-3/TRBV12-4	-	-	TGTGCCAGCAGTCCAGAGAACACTGAAGCTTTCTTT	CASSPENTEAFF
TRBJ2-7	TRBV4-2	-	-	TGTGCCAGCAGCCAAGAGGAGGGACTCCCCTACGAGCAGTACTTC	CASSQEEGLPYEQYF
TRBJ2-7	TRBV18	few	TRBD1	TGTGCCAGCTCACCGAGCAGGGGGAGCTCCTACGAGCAGTACTTC	CASSPSRGSSYEQYF
TRBJ2-7	TRBV2	-	-	TGTGCCGCCGGGCAGGGTGCCTACGAGCAGTACTTC	CAAGQGAYEQYF
TRBJ1-6	TRBV6-5	-	-	TGTGCCAGCAGTTACTGGGGGCACGATAGATCACCCCTCCACTTT	CASSYWGHDRSPLHF
TRBJ1-4	TRBV12-3/TRBV12-4	few	-	TGTGCCAGCAGCCAGAGGGATTTTGAAAAACTGTTTTTT	CASSQRDFEKLFF
TRBJ1-5	TRBV2	-	-	TGTGCCACGAGTCCCCCTCCTCCTCAGCCCCAGCATTTT	CATSPPPPQPQHF
TRBJ1-2	TRBV28	-	-	TGTGCCAGCAGCCAGAACACAGGGTCCTATGGCTACACCTTC	CASSQNTGSYGYTF
TRBJ1-1	TRBV9	-	-	TGTGCCAGCAGCTTCACAGAGAACACTGAAGCTTTCTTT	CASSFTENTEAFF
TRBJ2-5	TRBV6-2/TRBV6-3	-	-	TGTGCCAGCAGTCTGAGGGAGACCCAGTACTTC	CASSLRETQYF
TRBJ1-3	TRBV7-9	-	-	TGTGCCAGCAGCTTAAACGATGGAAACACCATATATTTT	CASSLNDGNTIYF